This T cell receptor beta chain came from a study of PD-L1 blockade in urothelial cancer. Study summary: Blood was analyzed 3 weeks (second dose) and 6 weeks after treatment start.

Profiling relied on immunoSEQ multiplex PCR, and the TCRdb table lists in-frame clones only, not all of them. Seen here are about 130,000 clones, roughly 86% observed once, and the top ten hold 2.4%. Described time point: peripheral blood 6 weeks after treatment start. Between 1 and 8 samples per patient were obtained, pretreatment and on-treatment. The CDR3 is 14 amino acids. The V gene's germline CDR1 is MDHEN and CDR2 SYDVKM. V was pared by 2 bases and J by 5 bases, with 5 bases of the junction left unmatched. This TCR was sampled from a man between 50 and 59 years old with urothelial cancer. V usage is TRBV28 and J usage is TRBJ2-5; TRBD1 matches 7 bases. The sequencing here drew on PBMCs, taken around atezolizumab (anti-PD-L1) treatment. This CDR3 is CASSLQGVRETQYF. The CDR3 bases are TGTGCCAGCAGTTTACAGGGGGTTCGGGAGACCCAGTACTTC.